Below are 9 T cell receptor beta chains sequenced from a single sample in a study of cytomegalovirus exposure and HLA in healthy donors. In the PCR, 60 Vbeta and 13 Jbeta primers were used. Profiled with immunoSEQ multiplex PCR; TCRdb holds only in-frame clones, not every one. Among about 190,000 clones listed, over 80% were seen once. Source material: PBMCs. These receptors all stem from a man aged 50 or older in good health and CMV-seronegative.

This clone has only a few counts. V and J are TRBV6-1 and TRBJ2-7; 10 nucleotides line up with TRBD2. CDR1 is MNHNS and CDR2 is SASEGT in the germline V gene. CDR3 length equals 14 residues. J lost 7 bases, V lost 8 bases, and 11 bases had no gene match. CDR3 protein: CASLGLAVPGEQYF. The CDR3 DNA follows: TGTGCCAGCCTCGGACTAGCGGTACCTGGGGAGCAGTACTTC.

The chain joins TRBV4-3 to TRBJ1-4, with a tentative D call TRBD1 (5 bases). Germline CDR1 is LGHNA and CDR2 is YSLEER. V was shortened by 0 bases and J by 0 bases, with 17 bases between the two germline ends. The CDR3 runs 19 residues. CDR3: CASSQDLSGGRTTNEKLFF. The CDR3 DNA sequence: TGCGCCAGCAGCCAAGATTTGTCCGGGGGTAGGACAACTAATGAAAAACTGTTTTTT.

The genes are TRBV28 and TRBJ1-3; possible D gene TRBD1, 5 bases. The CDR3 loop spans 16 amino acids. Germline-derived CDR1 and CDR2 are MDHEN and SYDVKM. Trimming shortened V by 5 bases and J by 6 bases, and 20 bases separated the two germline ends. The CDR3 here is CASSLASAGRENTIYF. In DNA form, the CDR3 reads TGTGCCAGCAGTCTGGCGTCCGCAGGGAGGGAAAACACCATATATTTT.

J is TRBJ2-7 and V is TRBV10-3; D not resolved. V lost 4 bases, J lost 7 bases, and 8 bases lay in between. CDR3 length: 11 residues. Per germline, CDR1 ENHRY and CDR2 SYGVKD. The DNA for the CDR3 is TGTGCCATCAGTGCCAACGGGGAGCAGTACTTC. It yields the protein CAISANGEQYF.

The rearrangement uses TRBV19 and TRBJ1-1; D perhaps matches TRBD1 (6 bases). The germline gives CDR1 LNHDA, CDR2 SQIVND (reference sequence). V lost 6 bases, J lost 0 bases, and 14 bases lay in between. The CDR3 is made up of 15 amino acids. This chain's CDR3 is CASSRQVKVNTEAFF. DNA for the CDR3: TGTGCCAGTAGCCGACAGGTAAAGGTGAACACTGAAGCTTTCTTT.

V usage is TRBV6-5 and J usage is TRBJ2-3; 9 bases align to TRBD1. The CDR3 sequence is 14 residues long. CDR1 and CDR2 (germline): MNHEY, SVGAGI. J was trimmed by 2 bases and V by 5 bases; bases with no gene match: 2. CDR3 in DNA: TGTGCCAGCAGTGGACAGGGGAACACAGATACGCAGTATTTT. Protein sequence: CASSGQGNTDTQYF.

This clone appeared a single time. Within the sample, other DNA sequences also encode this same CDR3. The rearrangement links TRBV5-1 to TRBJ2-7; the match to TRBD2 covers 11 bases. CDR3 length: 14 amino acids. The germline V gene has CDR1 SGHRS and CDR2 YFSETQ. Unmatched junction bases numbered 4, after V lost 4 bases and J lost 4 bases. This CDR3 reads CASSGTSGAYEQYF. The DNA for the CDR3 is TGCGCCAGCAGCGGGACTAGCGGAGCTTACGAGCAGTACTTC.

With regard to this clone: Mismatch with germline at one junction end may stem from a read error. The chain couples TRBV5-3 to TRBJ2-5, with 10 bases aligning to TRBD2. TRBV5-3 is classed as an ORF, of uncertain function. The CDR3 length is 15 residues. The CDR3 DNA sequence: TGTGCCGGAAGCTACTGGACTAGCGGTTGTGAGACCCAGTACTTC. Encoded protein: CAGSYWTSGCETQYF.

The rearrangement links TRBV5-1 to TRBJ1-6; 8 bases line up with TRBD1. CDR3 length: 14 amino acids. The J segment lost 13 bases and the V segment lost 4 bases, leaving 10 bases of the junction unmatched. The germline V gene encodes CDR1 SGHRS and CDR2 YFSETQ. Here the CDR3 reads CASSPWDRSRPLHF. In DNA, the CDR3 is TGCGCCAGCAGCCCCTGGGACAGGTCTCGCCCCCTCCACTTT.